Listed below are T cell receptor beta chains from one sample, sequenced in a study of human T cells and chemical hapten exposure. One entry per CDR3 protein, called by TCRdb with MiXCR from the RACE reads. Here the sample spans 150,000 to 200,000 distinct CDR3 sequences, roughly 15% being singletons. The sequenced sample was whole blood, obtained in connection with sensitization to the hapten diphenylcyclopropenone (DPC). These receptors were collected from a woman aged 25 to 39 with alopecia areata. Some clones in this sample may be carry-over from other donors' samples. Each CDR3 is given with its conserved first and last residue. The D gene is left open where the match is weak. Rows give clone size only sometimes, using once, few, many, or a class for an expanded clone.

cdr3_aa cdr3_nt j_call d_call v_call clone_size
CASTTSDRHPEAFF TGTGCCAGCACCACTAGTGACAGACACCCTGAAGCTTTCTTT TRBJ1-1 - TRBV9 many
CASSPAGQSGEQYF TGTGCCAGCAGCCCGGCGGGACAGTCCGGCGAGCAGTACTTC TRBJ2-7 - TRBV7-8 few
CASSGNQPQHF TGTGCCAGCAGTGGCAATCAGCCCCAGCATTTT TRBJ1-5 - TRBV6-1 many
CASSWSQGVGYEQYF TGTGCCAGCAGCTGGTCACAGGGGGTTGGCTACGAGCAGTACTTC TRBJ2-7 TRBD1 TRBV5-4 few
CASSPTSGGTNTGELFF TGTGCCAGCAGTCCGACTAGCGGGGGCACGAACACCGGGGAGCTGTTTTTT TRBJ2-2 TRBD2 TRBV6-1 -
CSAAAAGNYGYTF TGCAGTGCCGCGGCGGCGGGTAACTATGGCTACACCTTC TRBJ1-2 - TRBV20-1 -
CASSVSTTNTGELFF TGTGCCAGCAGCGTGTCTACAACGAACACCGGGGAGCTGTTTTTT TRBJ2-2 - TRBV9 -
CASSRLSGTNNSPLHF TGTGCCAGCAGTCGTCTCTCCGGGACGAATAATTCACCCCTCCACTTT TRBJ1-6 - TRBV27 -
CASSLDQAYEQYF TGTGCCAGCTCCTTGGACCAAGCGTACGAGCAGTACTTC TRBJ2-7 - TRBV6-6 -
CASSQVGSRAYF TGTGCCAGCAGCCAAGTTGGTAGCCGGGCGTACTTC TRBJ2-7 - TRBV3-1 many
CASNRHSEKLFF TGCGCCAGCAACCGACATTCGGAAAAACTGTTTTTT TRBJ1-4 - TRBV10-1 -
CSATHGGAVQFF TGCAGTGCCACCCACGGCGGGGCGGTGCAGTTCTTC TRBJ2-1 - TRBV20-1 many
CASRSGTSGIDEQYF TGTGCCAGCAGATCCGGGACTAGCGGGATTGACGAGCAGTACTTC TRBJ2-7 TRBD2 TRBV2 -
CASSPTGEYTEAFF TGTGCCAGCAGCCCTACAGGGGAATACACTGAAGCTTTCTTT TRBJ1-1 TRBD1 TRBV7-9 -
CASSSQGSQETQYF TGTGCCAGCAGCTCGCAGGGGTCCCAAGAGACCCAGTACTTC TRBJ2-5 - TRBV7-2 -
CASTRDLNTEAFF TGTGCCAGCACAAGGGACCTGAACACTGAAGCTTTCTTT TRBJ1-1 - TRBV12-3/TRBV12-4 few
CASSLGPDRMGDTEAYF TGTGCCAGCAGTCTGGGACCGGACCGAATGGGAGACACTGAAGCTTACTTT TRBJ1-1 - TRBV27 -
CASSPGGRERGKLFF TGTGCCAGCAGTCCGGGAGGCAGGGAGCGGGGAAAACTGTTTTTT TRBJ1-4 - TRBV6-1 many
CASSFGGEQYF TGTGCCAGCAGCTTTGGCGGCGAGCAGTACTTC TRBJ2-7 - TRBV12-3/TRBV12-4 few
CASSQGALIYGYTF TGCGCCAGCAGCCAAGGAGCGCTCATCTATGGCTACACCTTC TRBJ1-2 - TRBV4-1 -
CASNEGQGRWNEQFF TGTGCCAGCAATGAAGGACAGGGGAGATGGAATGAGCAGTTCTTC TRBJ2-1 TRBD1 TRBV6-2/TRBV6-3 few
CASSTRDRKRGDTQYF TGTGCCAGTAGTACACGGGACAGAAAAAGGGGGGATACGCAGTATTTT TRBJ2-3 TRBD1 TRBV19 few
CASRELSTGNYGYTF TGTGCCAGCAGAGAACTATCGACAGGGAACTATGGCTACACCTTC TRBJ1-2 TRBD1 TRBV6-4 few